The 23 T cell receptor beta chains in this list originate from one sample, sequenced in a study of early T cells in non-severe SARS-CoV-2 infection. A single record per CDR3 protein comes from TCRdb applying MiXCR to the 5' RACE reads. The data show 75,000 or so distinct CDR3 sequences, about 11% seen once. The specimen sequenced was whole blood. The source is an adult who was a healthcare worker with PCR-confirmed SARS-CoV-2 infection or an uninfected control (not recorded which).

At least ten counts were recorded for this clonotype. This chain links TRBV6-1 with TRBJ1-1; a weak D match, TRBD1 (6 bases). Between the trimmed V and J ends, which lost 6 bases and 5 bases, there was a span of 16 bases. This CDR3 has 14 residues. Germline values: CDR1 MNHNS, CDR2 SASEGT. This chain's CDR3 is CASRHGGAYTEAFF. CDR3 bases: TGTGCCAGCAGACACGGGGGCGCATATACTGAAGCTTTCTTT.

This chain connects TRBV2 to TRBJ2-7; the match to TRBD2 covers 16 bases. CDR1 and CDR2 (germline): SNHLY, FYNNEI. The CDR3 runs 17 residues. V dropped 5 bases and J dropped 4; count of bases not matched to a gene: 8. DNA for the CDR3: TGTGCCAGCAGTCCTAAACCGGGACTAGCGGGAGGGTACGAGCAGTACTTC. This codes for CASSPKPGLAGGYEQYF.

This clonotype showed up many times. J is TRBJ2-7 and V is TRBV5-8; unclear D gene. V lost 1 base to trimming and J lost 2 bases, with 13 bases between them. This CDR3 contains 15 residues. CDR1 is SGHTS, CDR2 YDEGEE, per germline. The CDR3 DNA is TGTGCCAGCAGCTTGCCTTCAGGAGACACCTACGAGCAGTACTTC. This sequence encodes CASSLPSGDTYEQYF.

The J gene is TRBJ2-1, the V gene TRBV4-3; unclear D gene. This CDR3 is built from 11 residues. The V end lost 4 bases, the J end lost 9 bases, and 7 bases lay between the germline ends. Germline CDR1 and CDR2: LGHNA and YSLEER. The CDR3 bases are TGCGCCAGCAGCCGGGGTAGTGAGCAGTTCTTC. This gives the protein CASSRGSEQFF.

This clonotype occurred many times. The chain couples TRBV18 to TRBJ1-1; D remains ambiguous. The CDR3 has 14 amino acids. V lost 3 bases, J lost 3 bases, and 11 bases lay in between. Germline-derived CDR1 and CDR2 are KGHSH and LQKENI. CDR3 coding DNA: TGTGCCAGCTCACCCCGGGAGGGTGACACTGAAGCTTTCTTT. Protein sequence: CASSPREGDTEAFF. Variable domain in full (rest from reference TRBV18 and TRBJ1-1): NAGVMQNPRHLVRRRGQEARLRCSPMKGHSHVYWYRQLPEEGLKFMVYLQKENIIDESGMPKERFSAEFPKEGPSILRIQQVVRGDSAAYFCASSPREGDTEAFFGQGTRLTVV.

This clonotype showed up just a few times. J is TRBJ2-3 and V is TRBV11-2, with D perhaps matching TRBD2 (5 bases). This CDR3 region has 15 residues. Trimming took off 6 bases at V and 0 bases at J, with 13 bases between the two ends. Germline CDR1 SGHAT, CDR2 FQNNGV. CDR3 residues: CASRLAPTSTDTQYF. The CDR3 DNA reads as TGTGCCAGCAGGCTAGCCCCTACTAGCACAGATACGCAGTATTTT.

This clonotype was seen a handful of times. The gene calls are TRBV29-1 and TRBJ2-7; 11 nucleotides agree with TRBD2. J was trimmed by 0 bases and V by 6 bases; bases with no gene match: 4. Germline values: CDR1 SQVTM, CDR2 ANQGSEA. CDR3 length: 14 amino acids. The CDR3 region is CSVVAGGSSYEQYF. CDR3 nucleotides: TGCAGCGTGGTAGCGGGAGGGAGCTCCTACGAGCAGTACTTC.

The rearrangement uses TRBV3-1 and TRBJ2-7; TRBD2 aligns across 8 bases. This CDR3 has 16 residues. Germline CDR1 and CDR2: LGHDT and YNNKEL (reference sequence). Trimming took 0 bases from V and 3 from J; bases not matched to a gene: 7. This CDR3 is CASSQDLGGGNYEQYF. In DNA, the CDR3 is TGTGCCAGCAGCCAAGATCTTGGCGGGGGGAACTACGAGCAGTACTTC.

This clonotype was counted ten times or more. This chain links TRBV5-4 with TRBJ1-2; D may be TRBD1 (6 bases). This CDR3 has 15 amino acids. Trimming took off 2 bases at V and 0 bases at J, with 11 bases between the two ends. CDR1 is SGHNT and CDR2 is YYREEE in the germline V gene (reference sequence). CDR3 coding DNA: TGTGCCAGCAGCTTAAGGGGGGCAGCTAACTATGGCTACACCTTC. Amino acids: CASSLRGAANYGYTF.

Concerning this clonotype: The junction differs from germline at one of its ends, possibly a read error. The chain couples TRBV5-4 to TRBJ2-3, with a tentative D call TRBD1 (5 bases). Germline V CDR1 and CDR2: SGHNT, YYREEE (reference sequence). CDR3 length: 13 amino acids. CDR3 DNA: TGTGCCAGCAGCTTAGACAGAACAGATATGCAGTATTTT. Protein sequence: CASSLDRTDMQYF.

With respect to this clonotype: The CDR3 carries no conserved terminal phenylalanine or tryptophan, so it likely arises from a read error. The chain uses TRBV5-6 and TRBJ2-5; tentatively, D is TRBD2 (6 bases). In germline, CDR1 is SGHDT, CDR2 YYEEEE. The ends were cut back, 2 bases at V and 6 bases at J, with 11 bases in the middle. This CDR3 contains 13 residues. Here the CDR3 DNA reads TGTGCCAGCAGCTTAGTAGCGGAGAAGACCCAGTACCTC. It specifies CASSLVAEKTQYL.

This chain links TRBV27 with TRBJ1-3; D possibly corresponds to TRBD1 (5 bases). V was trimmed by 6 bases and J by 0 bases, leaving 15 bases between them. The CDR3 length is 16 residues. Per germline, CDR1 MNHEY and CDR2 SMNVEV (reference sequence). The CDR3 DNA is TGTGCCAGCAGAACTGACAGTCAGAGCTCTGGAAACACCATATATTTT. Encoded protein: CASRTDSQSSGNTIYF.

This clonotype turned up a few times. This chain's CDR3 is CASSLGSPGETQYF. The CDR3 DNA sequence: TGTGCCAGCAGCTTAGGGTCCCCAGGGGAGACCCAGTACTTC. The chain employs TRBV7-9 and TRBJ2-5, with D possibly matching TRBD1 (5 bases). The V gene's germline CDR1 is SEHNR and CDR2 FQNEAQ (reference sequence). The V end lost 1 base, the J end lost 5 bases, and 11 bases lay between the germline ends. This CDR3 comprises 14 residues.

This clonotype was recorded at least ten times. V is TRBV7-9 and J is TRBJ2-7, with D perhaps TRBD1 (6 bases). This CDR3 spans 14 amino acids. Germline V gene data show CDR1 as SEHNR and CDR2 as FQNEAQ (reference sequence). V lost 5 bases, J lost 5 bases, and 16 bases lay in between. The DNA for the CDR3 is TGTGCCAGCAGCCAAGCCAGGGGTTTCGACGAGCAGTACTTC. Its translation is CASSQARGFDEQYF.

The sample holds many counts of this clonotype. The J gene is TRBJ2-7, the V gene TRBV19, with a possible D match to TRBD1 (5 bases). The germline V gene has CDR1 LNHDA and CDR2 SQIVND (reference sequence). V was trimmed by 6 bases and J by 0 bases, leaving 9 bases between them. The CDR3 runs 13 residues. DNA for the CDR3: TGTGCCAGTAGCCGACAGAGCTCCTACGAGCAGTACTTC. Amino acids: CASSRQSSYEQYF.

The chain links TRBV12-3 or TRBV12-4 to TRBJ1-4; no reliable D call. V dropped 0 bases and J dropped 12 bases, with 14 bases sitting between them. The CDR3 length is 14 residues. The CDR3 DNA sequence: TGTGCCAGCAGTTTAGCTGGCGGCACCGGGGAACTGTTTTTT. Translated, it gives CASSLAGGTGELFF.

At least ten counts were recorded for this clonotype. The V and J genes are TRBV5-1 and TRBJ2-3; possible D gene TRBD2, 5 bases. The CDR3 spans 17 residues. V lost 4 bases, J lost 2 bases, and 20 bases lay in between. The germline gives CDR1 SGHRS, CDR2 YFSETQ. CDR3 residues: CASSTGPSRGDTDTQYF. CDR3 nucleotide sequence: TGCGCCAGCAGCACCGGGCCTAGCCGTGGGGACACAGATACGCAGTATTTT.

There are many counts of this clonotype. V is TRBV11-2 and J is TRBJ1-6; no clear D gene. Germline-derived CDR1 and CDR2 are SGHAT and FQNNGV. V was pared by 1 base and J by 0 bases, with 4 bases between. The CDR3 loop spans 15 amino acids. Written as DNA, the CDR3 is TGTGCCAGCAGCTTAGCACTCTCCTATAATTCACCCCTCCACTTT. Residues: CASSLALSYNSPLHF.

DNA of the CDR3: TGTGCGAGGACAGGAGGGGACTACGAGCAGTACTTC. It specifies CARTGGDYEQYF. The V gene is TRBV30, the J gene TRBJ2-7, with D maybe TRBD1 (7 bases). Germline V gives CDR1 GTSNPN, CDR2 SVGIG (reference sequence). The CDR3 covers 12 residues.

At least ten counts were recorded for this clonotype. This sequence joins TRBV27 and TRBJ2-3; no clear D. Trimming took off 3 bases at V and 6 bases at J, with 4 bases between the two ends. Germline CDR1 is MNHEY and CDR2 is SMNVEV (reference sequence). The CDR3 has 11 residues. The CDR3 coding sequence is TGTGCCAGCAGTTTCTTGGATACGCAGTATTTT. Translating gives CASSFLDTQYF.

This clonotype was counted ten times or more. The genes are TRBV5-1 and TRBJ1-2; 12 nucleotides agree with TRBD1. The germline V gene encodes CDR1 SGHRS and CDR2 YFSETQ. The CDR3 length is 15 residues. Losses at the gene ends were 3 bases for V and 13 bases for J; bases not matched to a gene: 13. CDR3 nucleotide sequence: TGCGCCAGCAGCTCACCTGGGACAGGGGGCGAGATCTCCACCTTC. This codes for CASSSPGTGGEISTF.

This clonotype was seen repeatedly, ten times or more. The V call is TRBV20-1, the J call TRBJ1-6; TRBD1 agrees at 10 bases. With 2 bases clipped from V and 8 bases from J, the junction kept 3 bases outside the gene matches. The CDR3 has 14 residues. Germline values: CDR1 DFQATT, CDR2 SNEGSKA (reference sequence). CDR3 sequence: CSARPGQGYSPLHF. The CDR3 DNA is TGCAGTGCTAGACCGGGACAGGGGTATTCACCCCTCCACTTT.

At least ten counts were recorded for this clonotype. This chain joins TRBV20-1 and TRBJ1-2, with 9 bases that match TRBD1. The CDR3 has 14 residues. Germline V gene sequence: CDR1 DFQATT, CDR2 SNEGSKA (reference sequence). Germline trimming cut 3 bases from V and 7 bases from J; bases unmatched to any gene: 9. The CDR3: CSASPVQGAIGYTF. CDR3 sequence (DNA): TGCAGTGCTAGCCCCGTACAGGGGGCGATTGGCTACACCTTC.